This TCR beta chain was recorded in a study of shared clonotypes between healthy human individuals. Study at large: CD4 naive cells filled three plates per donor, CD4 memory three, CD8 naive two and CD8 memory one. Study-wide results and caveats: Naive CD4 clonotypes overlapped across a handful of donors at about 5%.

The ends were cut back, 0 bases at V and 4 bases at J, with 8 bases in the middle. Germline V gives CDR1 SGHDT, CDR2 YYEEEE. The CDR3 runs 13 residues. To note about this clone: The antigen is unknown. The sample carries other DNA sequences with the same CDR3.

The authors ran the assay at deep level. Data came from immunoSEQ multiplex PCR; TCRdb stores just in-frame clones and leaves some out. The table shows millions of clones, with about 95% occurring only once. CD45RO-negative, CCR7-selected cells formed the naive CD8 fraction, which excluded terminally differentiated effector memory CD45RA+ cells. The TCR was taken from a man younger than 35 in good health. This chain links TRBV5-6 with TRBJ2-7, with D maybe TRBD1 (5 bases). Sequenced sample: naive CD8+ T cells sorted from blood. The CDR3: CASSLVAGYEQYF. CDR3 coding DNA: TGTGCCAGCAGCTTGGTTGCAGGGTACGAGCAGTACTTC. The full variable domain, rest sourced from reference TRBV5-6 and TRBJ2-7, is DAGVTQSPTHLIKTRGQQVTLRCSPKSGHDTVSWYQQALGQGPQFIFQYYEEEERQRGNFPDRFSGHQFPNYSSELNVNALLLGDSALYLCASSLVAGYEQYFGPGTRLTVT.